The next 8 T cell receptor beta chains were all read from a single sample in a study of T cells in localized non-small cell lung cancer. The repertoire was sequenced with immunoSEQ multiplex PCR; TCRdb's copy has only in-frame clones and lacks some. Here the sample spans around 29,000 clones, roughly 78% being singletons. This specimen consisted of peripheral blood, obtained before any cancer treatment. The source of these receptors is a male donor at least 60 years old with stage II squamous cell lung carcinoma.

The rearrangement joins TRBV30 to TRBJ2-7; D tentatively fits TRBD1 or TRBD2 (5 bases each). Per the germline V gene, CDR1 is GTSNPN and CDR2 is SVGIG (reference sequence). With 4 bases removed from V and 4 bases from J, the gap between germline ends came to 14 bases. The CDR3 covers 13 residues. The CDR3 loop is CAWTGTTSYEQYF. The CDR3 nucleotides are TGTGCCTGGACCGGGACCACTTCTTACGAGCAGTACTTC.

This clone was found once. The chain uses TRBV6-5 and TRBJ1-1; 9 bases are a match to TRBD1. J lost 6 bases, V lost 5 bases, and 10 bases had no gene match. The CDR3 is made up of 15 amino acids. Germline V gene data show CDR1 as MNHEY and CDR2 as SVGAGI. Written as DNA, the CDR3 is TGTGCCAGCAGTAGCTCCGTGACAGGGGGGGCTGAAGCTTTCTTT. The encoded protein is CASSSSVTGGAEAFF.

The chain couples TRBV19 to TRBJ2-1; 15 nucleotides line up with TRBD2. The trim removed 6 bases at V and 2 bases at J, leaving 5 bases unmatched. CDR1 and CDR2 (germline): LNHDA, SQIVND (reference sequence). CDR3 length: 17 amino acids. The CDR3 sequence is CASRGLAGGRTYNEQFF. The CDR3 nucleotides read TGTGCCAGTAGGGGACTAGCGGGAGGACGGACCTACAATGAGCAGTTCTTC.

This chain links TRBV19 with TRBJ2-7; tentatively, D is TRBD2 (5 bases). V gave up 3 bases and J gave up 0 bases, with 9 bases separating them. The V gene's germline CDR1 is LNHDA and CDR2 SQIVND (reference sequence). The CDR3 is 14 residues long. CDR3 nucleotides: TGTGCCAGTAGTATTGGCGAGGGCTCCTACGAGCAGTACTTC. Protein sequence: CASSIGEGSYEQYF.

This clone was detected ten times or more. The chain has TRBV19 and TRBJ2-1, with 11 positions matching TRBD2. The germline V gene has CDR1 LNHDA and CDR2 SQIVND (reference sequence). The length of the CDR3 is 18 residues. The ends lost 5 bases at V and 1 base at J; junction bases unmatched: 10. The CDR3 sequence: CASSPRGTSGPSYNEQFF. The CDR3 DNA reads as TGTGCCAGTAGTCCTAGGGGGACTAGCGGTCCTTCCTACAATGAGCAGTTCTTC.

V and J are TRBV29-1 and TRBJ2-1, with 7 positions matching TRBD1. The CDR3 is 15 residues long. Germline values: CDR1 SQVTM, CDR2 ANQGSEA. The junction had 6 bases not matched to a gene; V was cut back by 2 bases and J by 2 bases. The DNA for the CDR3 is TGCAGCGTTGAAACACCGACAGGGCCCTACAATGAGCAGTTCTTC. Protein product: CSVETPTGPYNEQFF.

V is TRBV6-5 and J is TRBJ1-1, with TRBD1 matching over 7 bases. The V gene end was trimmed by 5 bases and the J gene end by 2 bases; junction bases not matched to a gene: 5. The CDR3 contains 14 residues. From germline, CDR1 is MNHEY and CDR2 SVGAGI. The chain's CDR3 is CASSTQGRNTEAFF. The CDR3 DNA sequence: TGTGCCAGCAGTACACAGGGGCGAAACACTGAAGCTTTCTTT.

On this clone itself: Relative to the germline gene, one junction end is altered; a read error may explain this. This chain links TRBV5-5 with TRBJ2-2, with D possibly TRBD1 on 6 matching bases. The CDR3 totals 15 residues. Germline-derived CDR1 and CDR2 are SGHKS and YYEKEE (reference sequence). CDR3 amino acids: CASSKRLQGTEELFF. The CDR3 coding sequence is TGTGCCAGCAGCAAACGCCTACAGGGAACCGAGGAGCTGTTTTTT.